Below are 8 T cell receptor beta chains sequenced from a single sample in a study of sequential checkpoint blockade in melanoma. The data were produced by immunoSEQ multiplex PCR, yet TCRdb's version contains in-frame clones alone and is incomplete. The sample has some 35,000 clones; about 88% are singletons. Specified treatment: randomized to nivolumab then ipilimumab (arm A) or the reverse (arm B). Specimen: CD8+ T cells sorted from blood (inferred from file names), collected from a patient given nivolumab and ipilimumab in sequence. These receptors all come from a human donor with melanoma.

The CDR3: CASSPGGLAGVEETQYF. The CDR3 bases are TGTGCCAGCAGCCCGGGGGGACTAGCGGGAGTTGAGGAGACCCAGTACTTC. V usage is TRBV7-8 and J usage is TRBJ2-5; 14 bases match TRBD2. J gave up 5 bases and V 5 bases, and 10 bases lay outside the gene matches. Per the germline V gene, CDR1 is SGHVS and CDR2 is FQNEAQ. The CDR3 length is 17 residues.

This clone was counted a few times. The chain combines TRBV29-1 with TRBJ1-4; D perhaps matches TRBD1 (6 bases). CDR3 length: 14 amino acids. V dropped 1 base and J dropped 1 base, with 7 bases sitting between them. Germline values: CDR1 SQVTM, CDR2 ANQGSEA. DNA for the CDR3: TGCAGCGTTGAAGGGGGGCAAACTAATGAAAAACTGTTTTTT. This gives the protein CSVEGGQTNEKLFF. The variable domain in full, with the rest retrieved from reference TRBV29-1 and TRBJ1-4, is SAVISQKPSRDICQRGTSLTIQCQVDSQVTMMFWYRQQPGQSLTLIATANQGSEATYESGFVIDKFPISRPNLTFSTLTVSNMSPEDSSIYLCSVEGGQTNEKLFFGSGTQLSVL.

The chain has TRBV7-6 and TRBJ2-1; the match to TRBD1 covers 8 bases. V lost 1 base to trimming and J lost 6 bases; unmatched junction nucleotides: 2. This CDR3 region has 14 residues. Germline V CDR1 and CDR2: SGHVS, FNYEAQ. The CDR3 coding sequence is TGTGCCAGCAGCTTAGTACAGGGGGGCAATGAGCAGTTCTTC. Amino acid sequence: CASSLVQGGNEQFF.

The chain combines TRBV21-1 with TRBJ2-2; TRBD1, the D gene given by the table, was not confirmed from the DNA. TRBV21-1 has pseudogene status. This CDR3 is 16 amino acids long. In DNA form, the CDR3 reads TGTGCCAGCAGCAAAGTCCCCTTGGCCGACACCGGGGAGCTGTTTTTT. Its protein product is CASSKVPLADTGELFF.

This clone is a singleton in its sample. This chain connects TRBV10-3 to TRBJ1-4, with 8 bases matching TRBD1. The germline CDR1 and CDR2 sequences are ENHRY and SYGVKD. V shed 8 bases and J 6 bases; nucleotides not matched to a gene: 8. CDR3 length: 14 amino acids. Here the CDR3 reads CAIGTGFEYEKLFF. The CDR3, as DNA: TGTGCCATCGGGACAGGATTTGAATATGAAAAACTGTTTTTT.

This chain uses TRBV19 with TRBJ2-1; 9 bases fit TRBD2. Germline V gene lookup returns CDR1 LNHDA and CDR2 SQIVND (reference sequence). The CDR3 extends over 18 amino acids. Unmatched junction bases numbered 10, after V lost 2 bases and J lost 2 bases. CDR3 region: CASSITSASGKTYNEQFF. For the CDR3, the DNA is TGTGCCAGTAGTATAACCTCGGCTAGCGGGAAAACCTACAATGAGCAGTTCTTC.

This chain joins TRBV7-8 and TRBJ1-1, with D possibly TRBD1 on 5 matching bases. The CDR3 covers 14 residues. The V gene's germline CDR1 is SGHVS and CDR2 FQNEAQ. V was cut by 0 bases and J by 1 base, with 6 bases left in between. The DNA for the CDR3 is TGTGCCAGCAGCTTAGCGGGGCGGAACACTGAAGCTTTCTTT. Residues: CASSLAGRNTEAFF.

V gene TRBV4-3 combines with J gene TRBJ1-4; TRBD1 aligns across 7 bases. CDR3 length equals 16 residues. Looked up from germline, CDR1 is LGHNA and CDR2 is YSLEER. The V gene end was trimmed by 2 bases and the J gene end by 8 bases; junction bases not matched to a gene: 11. The chain's CDR3 is CASSQYAETGREKLFF. The CDR3 region has the DNA TGCGCCAGCAGCCAATACGCTGAGACAGGGAGAGAAAAACTGTTTTTT.